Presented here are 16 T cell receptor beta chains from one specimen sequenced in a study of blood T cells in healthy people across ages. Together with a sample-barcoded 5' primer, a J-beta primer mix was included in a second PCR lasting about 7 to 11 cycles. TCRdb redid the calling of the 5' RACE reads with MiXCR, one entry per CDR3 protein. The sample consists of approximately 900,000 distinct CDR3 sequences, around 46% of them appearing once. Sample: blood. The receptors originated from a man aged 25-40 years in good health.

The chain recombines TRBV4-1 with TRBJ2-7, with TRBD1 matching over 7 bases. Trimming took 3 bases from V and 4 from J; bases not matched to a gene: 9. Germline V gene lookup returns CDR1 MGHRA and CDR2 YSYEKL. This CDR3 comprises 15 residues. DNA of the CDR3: TGCGCCAGCAGCCAGACAGGGTCCCTCGGGTACGAGCAGTACTTC. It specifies CASSQTGSLGYEQYF.

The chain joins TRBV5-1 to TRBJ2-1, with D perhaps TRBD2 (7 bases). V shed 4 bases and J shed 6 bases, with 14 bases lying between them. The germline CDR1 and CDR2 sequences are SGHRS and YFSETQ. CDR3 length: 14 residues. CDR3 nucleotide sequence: TGCGCCAGCAGCGGGGGGGCCCAAACCAATGAGCAGTTCTTC. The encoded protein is CASSGGAQTNEQFF.

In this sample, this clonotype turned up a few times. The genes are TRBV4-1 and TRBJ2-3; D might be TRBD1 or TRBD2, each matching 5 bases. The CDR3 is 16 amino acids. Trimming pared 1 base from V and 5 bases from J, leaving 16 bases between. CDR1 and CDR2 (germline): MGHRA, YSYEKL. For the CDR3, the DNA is TGCGCCAGCAGCCAAGGGTACGGGGCGTCAGGAGATACGCAGTATTTT. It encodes CASSQGYGASGDTQYF.

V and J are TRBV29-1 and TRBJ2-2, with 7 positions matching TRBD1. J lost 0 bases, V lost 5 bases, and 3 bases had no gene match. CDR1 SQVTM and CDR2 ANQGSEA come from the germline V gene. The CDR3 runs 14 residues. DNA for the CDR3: TGCAGCGTTATGGGACAGTCGAACACCGGGGAGCTGTTTTTT. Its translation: CSVMGQSNTGELFF.

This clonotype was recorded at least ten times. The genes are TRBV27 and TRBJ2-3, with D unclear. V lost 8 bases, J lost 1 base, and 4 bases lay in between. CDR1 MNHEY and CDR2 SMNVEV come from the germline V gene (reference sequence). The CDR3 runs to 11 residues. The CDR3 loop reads CASGRTDTQYF. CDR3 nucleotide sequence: TGTGCCAGCGGTCGCACAGATACGCAGTATTTT.

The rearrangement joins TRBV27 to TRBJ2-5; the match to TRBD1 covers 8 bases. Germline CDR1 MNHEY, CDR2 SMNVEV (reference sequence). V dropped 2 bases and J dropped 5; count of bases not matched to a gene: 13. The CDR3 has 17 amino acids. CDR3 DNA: TGTGCCAGCAGTTTACGGAATCCCGACAGGGGTTGGGAGACCCAGTACTTC. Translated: CASSLRNPDRGWETQYF.

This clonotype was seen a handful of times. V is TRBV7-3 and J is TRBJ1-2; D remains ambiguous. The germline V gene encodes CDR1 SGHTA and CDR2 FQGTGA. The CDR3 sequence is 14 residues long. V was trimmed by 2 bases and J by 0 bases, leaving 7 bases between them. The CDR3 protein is CASSLAATNYGYTF. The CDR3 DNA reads TGTGCCAGCAGCTTAGCGGCTACTAACTATGGCTACACCTTC.

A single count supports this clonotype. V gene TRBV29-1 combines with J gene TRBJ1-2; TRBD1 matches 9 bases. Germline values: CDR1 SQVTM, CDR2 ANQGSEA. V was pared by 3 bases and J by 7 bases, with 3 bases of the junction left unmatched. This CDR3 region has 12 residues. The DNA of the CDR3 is TGCAGCGTTGAGTACAGGGGGCGTGGCTACACCTTC. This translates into CSVEYRGRGYTF.

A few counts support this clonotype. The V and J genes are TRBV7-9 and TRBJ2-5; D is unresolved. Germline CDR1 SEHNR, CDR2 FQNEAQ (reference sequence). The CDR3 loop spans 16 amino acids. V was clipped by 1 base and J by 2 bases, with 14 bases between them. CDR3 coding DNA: TGTGCCAGCAGCTTAGGATCCACTCGTTTACAAGAGACCCAGTACTTC. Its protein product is CASSLGSTRLQETQYF.

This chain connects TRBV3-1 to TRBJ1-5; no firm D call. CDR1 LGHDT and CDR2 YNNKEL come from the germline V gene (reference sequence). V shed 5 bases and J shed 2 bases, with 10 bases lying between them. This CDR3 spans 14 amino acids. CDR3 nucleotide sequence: TGTGCCAGCAGCGCCGTTAGGGGCAATCAGCCCCAGCATTTT. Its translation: CASSAVRGNQPQHF.

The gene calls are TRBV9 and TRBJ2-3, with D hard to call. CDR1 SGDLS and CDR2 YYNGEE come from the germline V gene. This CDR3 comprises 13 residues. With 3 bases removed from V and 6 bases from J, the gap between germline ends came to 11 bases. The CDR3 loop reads CASSARYGDTQYF. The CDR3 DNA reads TGTGCCAGCAGCGCCCGTTACGGGGATACGCAGTATTTT.

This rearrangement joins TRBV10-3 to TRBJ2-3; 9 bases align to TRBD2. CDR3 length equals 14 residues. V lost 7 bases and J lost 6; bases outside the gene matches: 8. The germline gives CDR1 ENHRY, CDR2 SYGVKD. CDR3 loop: CAIISSGEGDTQYF. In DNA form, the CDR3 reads TGTGCCATCATTTCTAGCGGGGAGGGGGATACGCAGTATTTT.

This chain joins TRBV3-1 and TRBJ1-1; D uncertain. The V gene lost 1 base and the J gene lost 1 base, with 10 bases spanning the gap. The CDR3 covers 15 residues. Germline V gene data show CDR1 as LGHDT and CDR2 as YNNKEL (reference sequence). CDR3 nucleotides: TGTGCCAGCAGCCAAGCGTCAGGACCGAACACTGAAGCTTTCTTT. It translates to CASSQASGPNTEAFF.

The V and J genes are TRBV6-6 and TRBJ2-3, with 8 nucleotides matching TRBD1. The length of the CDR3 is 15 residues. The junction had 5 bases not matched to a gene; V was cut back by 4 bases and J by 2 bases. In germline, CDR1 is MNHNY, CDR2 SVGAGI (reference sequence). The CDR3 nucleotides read TGTGCCAGCAGTTCGCAGGGGGCGGTCACAGATACGCAGTATTTT. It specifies CASSSQGAVTDTQYF.

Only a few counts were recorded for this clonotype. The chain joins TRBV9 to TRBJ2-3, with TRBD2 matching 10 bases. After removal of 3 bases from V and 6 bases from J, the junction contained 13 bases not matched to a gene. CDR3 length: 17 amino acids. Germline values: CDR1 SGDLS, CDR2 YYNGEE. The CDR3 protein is CASSASGGLQEFDTQYF. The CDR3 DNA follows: TGTGCCAGCAGCGCTAGCGGGGGCCTTCAGGAGTTTGATACGCAGTATTTT. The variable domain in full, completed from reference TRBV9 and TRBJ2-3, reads DSGVTQTPKHLITATGQRVTLRCSPRSGDLSVYWYQQSLDQGLQFLIQYYNGEERAKGNILERFSAQQFPDLHSELNLSSLELGDSALYFCASSASGGLQEFDTQYFGPGTRLTVL.

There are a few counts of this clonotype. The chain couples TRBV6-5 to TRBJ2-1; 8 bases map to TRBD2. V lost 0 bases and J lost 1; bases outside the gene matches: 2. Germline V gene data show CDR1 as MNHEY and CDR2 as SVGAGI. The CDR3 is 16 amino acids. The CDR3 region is CASSYSLAGSYNEQFF. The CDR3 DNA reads TGTGCCAGCAGTTACTCCTTAGCGGGGTCCTACAATGAGCAGTTCTTC.